This section outlines one T cell receptor (beta chain) sequence together with its context. The antigen is unknown. These data come from a study of post-analysis software for immune sequencing data. Study-wide context: In terms of disease course, relapsing-remitting, secondary progressive and progressive-relapsing multiple sclerosis were included. Study-wide results and limits: Same-batch preparations were strongly co-clustered by F measure. Comparison of patients with controls showed 4 to 6 TRBV segments more frequent in patients, TRBV5-6, TRBV5-1 and TRBV20-1 among them. Controls significantly exceeded multiple sclerosis patients in normalized Chao1 diversity.

Unique-molecular-identifier-tagged TCR beta cDNA libraries were used. When 1 to 10 million T cells were used, they gave about 540,000 cDNA molecules. TCRdb ran MiXCR on the PCR reads and lists one entry per CDR3 protein. The data hold roughly 600,000 distinct CDR3 sequences, with about 40% observed a single time. The CDR3 is 15 residues long. Germline CDR1 reads MNHNS; CDR2 reads SASEGT. Trimming removed 5 bases from V and 0 bases from J, with 11 bases in between. This chain uses TRBV6-1 with TRBJ1-5; perhaps TRBD1 as D (5 bases). This TCR was recovered from a girl aged 5 to 17 with multiple sclerosis. The sequencing sample was made of blood. The CDR3 here is CASSRQQYSNQPQHF. The CDR3, as DNA: TGTGCCAGCAGTCGACAGCAGTATAGCAATCAGCCCCAGCATTTT.